A selection of T cell receptor beta chains follows, all from one sample in a study of CD8 T cells in ankylosing spondylitis. MiXCR was run by TCRdb on the 5' RACE reads, yielding one entry per CDR3 protein. The table lists 30,000 to 40,000 distinct CDR3 sequences, around 6.7% of them singletons. Sequenced input: blood, either unsorted or a sorted T cell fraction (not recorded which). The receptor set was obtained from a male donor with ankylosing spondylitis or in good health (not recorded which). The CDR3 runs from the conserved cysteine through the conserved F or W. The D gene is left open where the match is weak. Some rows mark clone size as missing; the rest say once, few, many or name a class of expanded clone.

TRBV18	many	TRBD1	TRBJ1-6	TGTGCCAGCTCACCGGGACAGGCCTCCTCACCCCTCCACTTT	CASSPGQASSPLHF
TRBV7-9	NA	TRBD1	TRBJ1-5	TGTGCCAGCAGCTTAGACGACAGGGAAAATCAGCCCCAGCATTTT	CASSLDDRENQPQHF
TRBV20-1	many	NA	TRBJ2-1	TGCAGTGCTCCAACTAGCTACAATGAGCAGTTCTTC	CSAPTSYNEQFF
TRBV7-8	many	TRBD2	TRBJ2-1	TGTGCCAGCAGCTTGGGGACTAGTTTTCGGGATATGGGGAATGAGCAGTTCTTC	CASSLGTSFRDMGNEQFF
TRBV5-1	many	NA	TRBJ2-3	TGCGCCAGCAGCCTAGAAGACAGAAACACAGATACGCAGTATTTT	CASSLEDRNTDTQYF
TRBV5-1	many	TRBD2	TRBJ2-3	TGCGCCAGCACCACAATAGCGGGAGGTTCAGATACGCAGTATTTT	CASTTIAGGSDTQYF
TRBV2	medium-sized	NA	TRBJ2-7	TGTGCCAGCAGTGAAGGGAATTCTTACGAGCAGTACTTC	CASSEGNSYEQYF
TRBV20-1	few	NA	TRBJ2-1	TGCAGTGCTAGGAGGCCTAATTCCTACAATGAGCAGTTCTTC	CSARRPNSYNEQFF
TRBV20-1	few	NA	TRBJ1-1	TGCTGTGCTTTGGCGATTGGGACACGCGGTGAAAGGGGAAACACTGAAGCTTTCTTT	CCALAIGTRGERGNTEAFF
TRBV29-1	many	NA	TRBJ1-5	TGCAGCGTTGGGGAGGCGACGCTGCCCCAGCATTTT	CSVGEATLPQHF
TRBV5-1	many	NA	TRBJ2-7	TGCGCCAGCAGCTTGGGGGAGACGGGAGTACGGGACGAGCAGTACTTC	CASSLGETGVRDEQYF
TRBV7-2	many	NA	TRBJ2-1	TGTGCCAGCAGCAACCCAGGGGGGGCCCGTATTGAGCAGTTCTTC	CASSNPGGARIEQFF